This T cell receptor beta chain was observed in a study of blood T cell repertoires in COVID-19. The trim removed 5 bases at V and 6 bases at J, leaving 8 bases unmatched. CDR3 length: 15 amino acids. Germline assignment: CDR1 MDHEN and CDR2 SYDVKM. Sequenced by immunoSEQ multiplex PCR; TCRdb stores in-frame clones only, minus some. The table includes more than 65,000 clones, 80% to 90% detected once. The TCR originated in a man between 45 and 60 years old with acute or convalescent COVID-19. The chain joins TRBV28 to TRBJ2-3, with 10 bases fitting TRBD2. The sample was peripheral blood. This chain's CDR3 is CASSTRAGGVDTQYF. The CDR3, as DNA: TGTGCCAGCAGTACAAGAGCGGGGGGGGTGGATACGCAGTATTTT. Based on the CDR3 plus reference TRBV28 and TRBJ2-3, the full variable domain is DVKVTQSSRYLVKRTGEKVFLECVQDMDHENMFWYRQDPGLGLRLIYFSYDVKMKEKGDIPEGYSVSREKKERFSLILESASTNQTSMYLCASSTRAGGVDTQYFGPGTRLTVL.